The clone carrying this T cell receptor (beta chain) was seen many times. The CDR3 consists of 14 residues. V dropped 3 bases and J dropped 4; count of bases not matched to a gene: 4. TCRdb reprocessed the RT-PCR reads with MiXCR, giving one entry per CDR3 protein. The data hold almost 700,000 distinct CDR3 sequences, with more than 13% observed a single time. This chain joins TRBV12-3 or TRBV12-4 and TRBJ2-7; 9 bases fit TRBD2. This receptor was obtained from a female donor in good health, serving as a healthy control. The sample consisted of memory CD4+ T cells from blood. The DNA of the CDR3 is TGTGCCAGCAGTTTTGCGGGAGGGCCATACGAGCAGTACTTC. It encodes CASSFAGGPYEQYF.